Sequencing of this T cell receptor beta chain was carried out in a study of OX40 agonist ivuxolimab in advanced cancers. Data came from immunoSEQ multiplex PCR; TCRdb stores just in-frame clones and leaves some out. The sample holds fewer than 80,000 clones; 80% to 90% are singletons and the top ten take more than 0.65%. Looked up from germline, CDR1 is MNHEY and CDR2 is SVGAGI. This CDR3 spans 15 amino acids. Trimming at V came to 6 bases and at J to 5 bases, leaving 10 bases not matched to a gene. The chain employs TRBV6-5 and TRBJ2-7; 10 bases match TRBD2. The sample was CD4+ or CD8+ T cells sorted from blood, taken in a trial of the OX40 agonist ivuxolimab. The TCR was taken from an adult with an advanced solid tumor such as melanoma, head and neck, liver or kidney cancer. The CDR3 region has the DNA TGTGCCAGCAGACCCGCTAGCGGGAGACTCCACGAGCAGTACTTC. Translated, it gives CASRPASGRLHEQYF.